Following are 11 T cell receptor beta chains from one sample sequenced in a study of blood T cell repertoires in COVID-19. The protocol was immunoSEQ multiplex PCR, while the TCRdb copy is restricted to in-frame clones and leaves out a portion. The repertoire consists of some 64,000 clones, with almost 85% occurring once and the leading ten covering 15% to 20%. Source material: peripheral blood. The receptors stem from a man aged 60 to 75 with COVID-19, enrolled during active disease.

The V gene is TRBV28, the J gene TRBJ1-1; unclear D gene. The V and J ends lost 2 bases and 10 bases respectively, with 11 bases between them. The CDR3 consists of 12 residues. Germline V gene data show CDR1 as MDHEN and CDR2 as SYDVKM. This CDR3 is CASSLPDEAAFF. The CDR3, as DNA: TGTGCCAGCAGTTTACCCGACGAGGCAGCTTTCTTT.

This chain links TRBV27 with TRBJ2-7, with 8 positions matching TRBD1. Looked up from germline, CDR1 is MNHEY and CDR2 is SMNVEV (reference sequence). V trimming: 0 bases; J trimming: 3 bases; junction bases outside the gene matches: 10. This CDR3 region has 17 residues. The CDR3 loop is CASSLSGDRSTYYEQYF. The CDR3, as DNA: TGTGCCAGCAGTTTATCGGGGGACAGGAGCACCTACTACGAGCAGTACTTC.

This chain uses TRBV18 with TRBJ1-3; 8 bases match TRBD1. Germline lookup yields CDR1 KGHSH and CDR2 LQKENI. There are 14 residues in the CDR3. V lost 3 bases and J lost 7; bases outside the gene matches: 5. DNA of the CDR3: TGTGCCAGCTCACCGGGACAGGCCTGGAACACCATATATTTT. Its protein product is CASSPGQAWNTIYF.

The chain couples TRBV5-5 to TRBJ1-2; D is undetermined. Germline loops: CDR1 SGHKS, CDR2 YYEKEE (reference sequence). The CDR3 runs to 15 residues. Trimming took 4 bases from V and 7 from J, leaving 20 bases between them. The CDR3 nucleotides read TGTGCCAGCAGCCTCTGGGAGGAGGCTGTCAGTGGCTACACCTTC. Residues: CASSLWEEAVSGYTF.

The chain uses TRBV11-3 and TRBJ1-1; D may be TRBD1 (6 bases). Deletions cut 5 bases from V and 2 bases from J, with 12 bases between. Germline CDR1 is SGHNT and CDR2 is YENEEA. This CDR3 has 14 residues. CDR3 coding DNA: TGTGCCAGCAGCATCTCGACAGGAAACACTGAAGCTTTCTTT. Translation gives CASSISTGNTEAFF.

V is TRBV11-2 and J is TRBJ2-1; perhaps TRBD1 as D (6 bases). Trimming stripped 3 bases from V and 1 base from J, with 10 bases between. The germline gives CDR1 SGHAT, CDR2 FQNNGV. This CDR3 contains 15 residues. As DNA, the CDR3 is TGTGCCAGCAGCTTCGACAGGCAATCCTACAATGAGCAGTTCTTC. Translation: CASSFDRQSYNEQFF.

This sequence joins TRBV6-6 and TRBJ1-1, with no clear D. Germline assignment: CDR1 MNHNY and CDR2 SVGAGI (reference sequence). The CDR3 has 14 residues. Trimming took 4 bases from V and 0 from J, leaving 9 bases between them. CDR3 loop: CASSSLGMNTEAFF. CDR3 coding DNA: TGTGCCAGCAGTTCCTTGGGCATGAACACTGAAGCTTTCTTT.

This chain links TRBV28 with TRBJ2-2, with a weak D call TRBD1 (6 bases). Trimming pared 8 bases from V and 7 bases from J, leaving 14 bases between. Germline lookup yields CDR1 MDHEN and CDR2 SYDVKM. There are 13 residues in the CDR3. CDR3 loop: CASGKGGIGELFF. CDR3 DNA sequence: TGTGCCAGCGGTAAAGGGGGTATCGGGGAGCTGTTTTTT.

CDR3 in DNA: TGTGCCAGCAGTGAGATCCTAGCGGGAGTGGGCGAGCAGTACTTC. It yields the protein CASSEILAGVGEQYF. This chain connects TRBV2 to TRBJ2-7; the match to TRBD2 covers 10 bases. With 3 bases clipped from V and 6 bases from J, the junction kept 8 bases outside the gene matches. This CDR3 is built from 15 residues. CDR1 SNHLY and CDR2 FYNNEI come from the germline V gene.

J is TRBJ2-7 and V is TRBV19; D is perhaps TRBD1 (5 bases). The CDR3 has 13 amino acids. V was trimmed by 10 bases and J by 3 bases, leaving 16 bases between them. The V gene's germline CDR1 is LNHDA and CDR2 SQIVND (reference sequence). CDR3 in DNA: TGTGCCACCCGCAGCACAGGCCTCTACGAGCAGTACTTC. Translation gives CATRSTGLYEQYF.

V and J are TRBV9 and TRBJ2-6, with D perhaps matching TRBD1 (6 bases). This CDR3 region has 16 residues. In germline, CDR1 is SGDLS, CDR2 YYNGEE. V dropped 2 bases and J dropped 4 bases, with 13 bases sitting between them. The CDR3 spells CASSVGDMGGANVLTF. CDR3 DNA sequence: TGTGCCAGCAGCGTTGGGGACATGGGAGGGGCCAACGTCCTGACTTTC.